This is a list of T cell receptor beta chains from one sample in a study of cytomegalovirus exposure and HLA in healthy donors. Assay used: immunoSEQ multiplex PCR; TCRdb lists only in-frame clones, some missing. The repertoire holds 80,000 to 100,000 clones, with roughly 70% as singletons. Material: PBMCs. The receptors here all came from a man aged 45 to 65 in good health and CMV-seronegative. Both conserved end residues are part of each CDR3. Fields, in order: V gene, D gene, J gene, CDR3 length, clone size, CDR3 DNA, CDR3 protein. A D gene is named only where the DNA matches it firmly. Some rows mark clone size as missing; the rest say once, few, many or name a class of expanded clone.

TRBV7-9	NA	TRBJ1-2	14	few	TGTGCCAGCAGCTTAGTTTCGGTCAACTATGGCTACACCTTC	CASSLVSVNYGYTF
TRBV5-1	TRBD2	TRBJ2-3	15	NA	TGCGCCAGCAAAATACTAGCGGGAGTCTTAGATACGCAGTATTTT	CASKILAGVLDTQYF
TRBV28	NA	TRBJ1-2	14	NA	TGTGCCAGCAGCCCTGGTTCAGCTAACTATGGCTACACCTTC	CASSPGSANYGYTF
TRBV28	NA	TRBJ2-4	15	NA	TGTGCCAGCAGTTTATACGGCGGAGCCAAAAACATTCAGTACTTC	CASSLYGGAKNIQYF
TRBV7-3	NA	TRBJ2-2	16	NA	TGTGCCAGCAGCTTATCTGGACAGCCGAACACCGGGGAGCTGTTTTTT	CASSLSGQPNTGELFF
TRBV5-8	TRBD1	TRBJ2-2	14	NA	TGTGCCAGCAGCTTCCAACAGGGGGCCGGGGAGCTGTTTTTT	CASSFQQGAGELFF
TRBV4-1	TRBD1	TRBJ2-7	14	few	TGCGCCAGCAGCCAGGACAGGGGGCAGCTCGAGCAGTACTTC	CASSQDRGQLEQYF
TRBV27	TRBD1	TRBJ1-2	15	few	TGTGCCAGCAGTTCGGGACAGGGGGATACCTATGGCTACACCTTC	CASSSGQGDTYGYTF
TRBV5-1	NA	TRBJ2-7	14	few	TGCGCCAGCAGCTTGGACAGGCCCGCCTACGAGCAGTACTTC	CASSLDRPAYEQYF
TRBV6-5	NA	TRBJ1-1	13	NA	TGTGCCAGCAGTTACAACAGGAACACTGAAGCTTTCTTT	CASSYNRNTEAFF
TRBV21-1	NA	TRBJ2-1	15	NA	TGTGCCAGCAGCAAACTAGCGGGGAATCTCAATGAGCAGTTCTTC	CASSKLAGNLNEQFF
TRBV5-6	NA	TRBJ1-2	13	NA	TGTGCCAGCAGCTTGGGACAGACATATGGCTACACCTTC	CASSLGQTYGYTF
TRBV7-9	NA	TRBJ2-7	12	once	TGTTCCAGCAGCCCGATTGACAGAGAACAGTACTTC	CSSSPIDREQYF
TRBV5-4	TRBD2	TRBJ2-2	18	once	TGTGCCAGCAGCCCGACACCTACTAGCGGGGGGGCGCCCGGGGAGCTGTTTTTT	CASSPTPTSGGAPGELFF
TRBV18	TRBD1	TRBJ1-1	16	NA	TGTGCCAGCTCGCAGACAGGGGTTAGTAAGAACACTGAAGCTTTCTTT	CASSQTGVSKNTEAFF
TRBV11-3	TRBD1	TRBJ2-7	15	NA	TGTGCCAGCAGCTTAGGGACAGGGATCCCCTACGAGCAGTACTTC	CASSLGTGIPYEQYF
TRBV27	TRBD1	TRBJ1-5	15	few	TGTGCCAGCAGTTTTGTGGGACAGGGCAATCAGCCCCAGCATTTT	CASSFVGQGNQPQHF
TRBV5-1	TRBD1	TRBJ2-7	16	NA	TGCGCCAGCAGCTTGGAGAGGACAGGGGGCTCCCACGAGCAGTACTTC	CASSLERTGGSHEQYF
TRBV27	NA	TRBJ1-2	12	NA	TGTGCCAGCAGGCGAGAGGGTGTCGGCTACACCTTC	CASRREGVGYTF
TRBV9	NA	TRBJ1-1	14	NA	TGTGCCAGCAGCGTAGGCTCCTGGGGCCCCAAGATCTATTTT	CASSVGSWGPKIYF
TRBV13	NA	TRBJ2-2	14	NA	TGTGCCAGCATCTCAGGGGCGGTAGGCGGGGAGCTGTTTTTT	CASISGAVGGELFF
TRBV11-2	NA	TRBJ1-6	14	NA	TGTGCCAGCAGCTTATCCGGGTCCAATTCACCCCTCCACTTT	CASSLSGSNSPLHF
TRBV7-2	TRBD2	TRBJ2-5	16	few	TGTGCCAGCTCGAAAGGGATGGGGGGGGTTCAAGAGACCCAGTACTTC	CASSKGMGGVQETQYF
TRBV5-1	NA	TRBJ2-3	15	NA	TGCGCCAGCAGCTTGTGGGGTGGGACTACAGATACGCAGTATTTT	CASSLWGGTTDTQYF
TRBV15	NA	TRBJ2-5	14	NA	TGTGCCACCAGCGGAGGCGGAGCCGGGGAGACCCAGTACTTC	CATSGGGAGETQYF
TRBV20-1	NA	TRBJ2-2	10	NA	TGCAGTGCCCGCGCAGGGACACTGTTTTTT	CSARAGTLFF
TRBV7-2	NA	TRBJ2-2	15	NA	TGTGCCAGCAGCTTTAGGCCAGGATACACCGGGGAGCTGTTTTTT	CASSFRPGYTGELFF
TRBV28	NA	TRBJ2-7	15	NA	TGTGCCAGCAGCCTTCTTGGCGACAGACACTACGAGCAGTACTTC	CASSLLGDRHYEQYF
TRBV15	NA	TRBJ1-4	16	NA	TGTGCCACCAGCAGAGATTACGGGGGAACTAATGAAAAACTGTTTTTT	CATSRDYGGTNEKLFF
TRBV5-4	TRBD1	TRBJ2-1	15	NA	TGTGCCAGCAGCTTGGAGGACAGGTTATACAATGAGCAGTTCTTC	CASSLEDRLYNEQFF
TRBV30	NA	TRBJ2-5	14	NA	TGTGCCTCCAATGGGCGGGGGCCGGGGGAGACCCAGTACTTC	CASNGRGPGETQYF
TRBV9	NA	TRBJ2-1	15	once	TGTGCCAGCAGCGTAGATGAGGGATTCTACAATGAGCAGTTCTTC	CASSVDEGFYNEQFF
TRBV2	NA	TRBJ1-2	12	NA	TGTGCCAGCAGTACAGCTAACTATGGCTACACCTTC	CASSTANYGYTF
TRBV2	NA	TRBJ2-1	12	NA	TGTGCCAGCAGTGAAGCGGGCCTCCAGCAGTTCTTC	CASSEAGLQQFF
TRBV7-9	NA	TRBJ2-7	15	few	TGTGCCAGCAGGAGAGGGGGTTTTACTTCCTACGAGCAGTACTTC	CASRRGGFTSYEQYF
TRBV5-5	NA	TRBJ2-1	16	NA	TGTGCCAGCAGCTTGGGCCAGCGGCTTTTACACAATGAGCAGTTCTTC	CASSLGQRLLHNEQFF
TRBV11-2	NA	TRBJ2-2	15	few	TGTGCCAGCAGCACGACAGGAATTGGCACCGGGGAGCTGTTTTTT	CASSTTGIGTGELFF
TRBV2	NA	TRBJ2-1	14	NA	TGTGCCAGCTCCGGACTAGCAGGGGGGAGTGAGCAGTTCTTC	CASSGLAGGSEQFF
TRBV30	TRBD2	TRBJ2-7	12	NA	TGTGTAGCGGGACGGGACTCCTACGAGCAGTACTTC	CVAGRDSYEQYF
TRBV6-1	TRBD1	TRBJ2-1	14	once	TGTGCCAGCAGTGAGGACAGGGGAGTCGGTGAGCAGTTCTTC	CASSEDRGVGEQFF
TRBV14	NA	TRBJ2-2	16	NA	TGTGCCAGCAGCCAAGGCAGCTTCCGGGTTAGCGGGGAGCTGTTTTTT	CASSQGSFRVSGELFF
TRBV29-1	TRBD1	TRBJ1-2	13	NA	TGCAGCGTTGGTGGACAGGGGGCACATGGCTACACCTTC	CSVGGQGAHGYTF
TRBV30	TRBD1	TRBJ1-4	12	NA	TGTGCCTTAGACAGGGTCGCGGAAAAACTGTTTTTT	CALDRVAEKLFF
TRBV19	TRBD2	TRBJ2-1	15	NA	TGTGCCAGTAGTCCCGCTTGGAGCGGGACCAATGAGCAGTTCTTC	CASSPAWSGTNEQFF
TRBV5-5	NA	TRBJ2-5	13	NA	TGTGCCAGCGAGCAAGGACTTGGGGAGACCCAGTACTTC	CASEQGLGETQYF
TRBV11-2	TRBD2	TRBJ2-3	14	NA	TGTGCCAGCAGCTCATCAGCGGGGCTGGGTACGCAGTATTTT	CASSSSAGLGTQYF
TRBV28	TRBD1	TRBJ2-5	15	NA	TGTGCCAGCAGTCCCCCGAGGACAGGGTCAAAGACCCAGTACTTC	CASSPPRTGSKTQYF
TRBV19	TRBD1	TRBJ1-5	14	NA	TGTGCCAGTAGTATTTCCCACAGGGGACAGCCCCAGCATTTT	CASSISHRGQPQHF
TRBV28	TRBD2	TRBJ2-3	14	NA	TGTGCCAGCAACGGGAGGACCAACACAGATACGCAGTATTTT	CASNGRTNTDTQYF
TRBV18	TRBD2	TRBJ2-1	15	few	TGTGCCAGCTCACCTTTATGGGGGAGGGGCAATGAGCAGTTCTTC	CASSPLWGRGNEQFF
TRBV27	TRBD1	TRBJ1-4	15	NA	TGTGCCAGCAGTTTCACAGGGGCTGGGCAGGAAAAACTGTTTTTT	CASSFTGAGQEKLFF
TRBV19	NA	TRBJ2-1	13	NA	TGTGCCATCCAAGACAGCTCCTACAATGAGCAGTTCTTC	CAIQDSSYNEQFF
TRBV28	NA	TRBJ2-7	12	once	TGTGCCAGCAGCAAGTTAAAATACGAGCAGTACTTC	CASSKLKYEQYF
TRBV18	TRBD1	TRBJ2-3	18	few	TGTGCCAGCTCACCACCGGCACCGGGACAGGGGAAGAGAGATACGCAGTATTTT	CASSPPAPGQGKRDTQYF
TRBV7-6	TRBD2	TRBJ2-1	15	NA	TGTGCCAGCAGCTTAGCGGCGGGAGGGGGTAATGAGCAGTTCTTC	CASSLAAGGGNEQFF
TRBV27	NA	TRBJ2-7	16	once	TGTGCCAGCGCAGGCCCCCCCGCCTCCCCAGGCTACGAGCAGTACTTC	CASAGPPASPGYEQYF
TRBV27	NA	TRBJ1-1	14	NA	TGTGCCAGCAGTTTTGCAGGGATCGGAACTGAAGCTTTCTTT	CASSFAGIGTEAFF
TRBV5-6	NA	TRBJ1-2	14	NA	TGTGCCAGCAGCCCCGTTAGTTGGATCGGGGATTCGACCTTC	CASSPVSWIGDSTF